The rows below give T cell receptor beta chains drawn from one sample of a study of T cells after yellow fever vaccination. TCRdb reanalysed the 5' RACE reads using MiXCR and keeps one entry per CDR3 protein. The repertoire has under 150,000 distinct CDR3 sequences, roughly 8% of them found once; the top ten carry less than 0.95%. The sample in question was CD4+ T cells sorted from PBMCs, obtained 5 days after the yellow fever booster vaccination. All receptors come from a man between 25 and 39 years old who received the YFV17D yellow fever vaccine. Each CDR3 is given with its conserved first and last residue. Fields, in order: V gene, clone size, J gene, D gene, CDR3 protein, CDR3 DNA. D genes are given only for firm matches. Size tells how often a clone was seen (once, few, many) or the class of an expanded clone, and some rows leave it out.

>TRBV7-2|many|TRBJ2-3|-
CASSSVLGSTDTQYF
TGTGCCAGCAGCTCGGTACTCGGTAGCACAGATACGCAGTATTTT
>TRBV10-3|few|TRBJ1-2|-
CAISVATAANYGYTF
TGTGCCATCAGTGTTGCGACGGCAGCTAACTATGGCTACACCTTC
>TRBV11-2|many|TRBJ2-1|-
CASSLGYNEQFF
TGTGCCAGCAGCTTAGGATACAATGAGCAGTTCTTC
>TRBV27|few|TRBJ2-1|-
CASSLGRGWDEQFF
TGTGCCAGCAGTTTGGGCAGGGGTTGGGATGAGCAGTTCTTC
>TRBV27|many|TRBJ1-3|-
CASSEGGRNTIYF
TGTGCCAGCAGTGAGGGTGGACGGAACACCATATATTTT
>TRBV7-2|many|TRBJ2-1|-
CASSLVVGRDGEQFF
TGTGCCAGCAGCTTAGTGGTGGGACGGGACGGTGAGCAGTTCTTC
>TRBV12-3/TRBV12-4|-|TRBJ2-7|-
CASSFAASSYEQYF
TGTGCCAGCAGTTTTGCAGCGAGCTCCTACGAGCAGTACTTC
>TRBV20-1|many|TRBJ2-7|-
CSARVGRDEQYF
TGCAGTGCTAGGGTAGGCAGAGACGAGCAGTACTTC
>TRBV6-6|many|TRBJ1-1|-
CASSYGYSTEAFF
TGTGCCAGCAGTTACGGTTACAGCACTGAAGCTTTCTTT
>TRBV20-1|many|TRBJ2-7|-
CSARGEGFPYEQYF
TGCAGTGCTAGGGGAGAGGGTTTTCCCTACGAGCAGTACTTC
>TRBV30|few|TRBJ1-1|-
CAWTPGTLMNTEAFF
TGTGCCTGGACCCCTGGGACACTCATGAACACTGAAGCTTTCTTT
>TRBV4-1|many|TRBJ2-3|-
CASRPGARSKKVPDTQYF
TGCGCCAGCAGGCCAGGGGCTCGGTCAAAAAAAGTCCCAGATACGCAGTATTTT
>TRBV28|many|TRBJ2-7|TRBD2
CASSPVGGEVYEQYF
TGTGCCAGCAGTCCAGTGGGAGGGGAGGTCTACGAGCAGTACTTC
>TRBV27|many|TRBJ2-1|-
CASSLNDSPAIEQFF
TGTGCCAGCAGTTTAAACGACTCGCCCGCGATTGAGCAGTTCTTC
>TRBV2|many|TRBJ1-1|TRBD1
CASSEQGIMNTEAFF
TGTGCCAGCTCGGAACAGGGGATTATGAACACTGAAGCTTTCTTT
>TRBV5-1|many|TRBJ2-2|-
CASKQGGTNTGELFF
TGCGCCAGCAAACAGGGGGGGACGAACACCGGGGAGCTGTTTTTT
>TRBV20-1|many|TRBJ2-2|-
CSASRENGELFF
TGCAGTGCTAGCAGGGAGAACGGGGAGCTGTTTTTT
>TRBV28|many|TRBJ2-3|TRBD1
CASSRRTGRNTQYF
TGTGCCAGCAGTCGCCGGACAGGGAGGAATACGCAGTATTTT
>TRBV19|many|TRBJ2-3|-
CASSRRDGYTDTQYF
TGTGCCAGTAGTAGAAGAGACGGGTACACAGATACGCAGTATTTT
>TRBV5-1|-|TRBJ2-1|-
CASSLGVVRGHNEQFF
TGCGCCAGCAGCTTGGGGGTCGTGAGAGGCCACAATGAGCAGTTCTTC
>TRBV18|many|TRBJ2-2|-
CASSQPLDTTGELFF
TGTGCCAGCTCCCAACCACTTGACACCACCGGGGAGCTGTTTTTT
>TRBV20-1|few|TRBJ2-1|-
CSARVRGQYNEQFF
TGCAGTGCTAGAGTACGGGGACAATACAATGAGCAGTTCTTC
>TRBV29-1|many|TRBJ2-2|-
CSVEKTGTRTGELFF
TGCAGCGTTGAGAAAACCGGGACACGTACCGGGGAGCTGTTTTTT
>TRBV4-2|many|TRBJ2-1|-
CASSRDPSASADNEQFF
TGTGCCAGCAGCAGGGATCCTTCGGCTAGCGCCGACAATGAGCAGTTCTTC
>TRBV7-9|many|TRBJ1-1|-
CASSSPQGPLTEAFF
TGTGCCAGCAGTTCGCCACAGGGCCCCCTCACTGAAGCTTTCTTT
>TRBV29-1|many|TRBJ2-6|-
CSAGRGANVLTF
TGCAGCGCGGGTAGGGGGGCCAACGTCCTGACTTTC